This TCR beta chain was obtained from a study of technical replicates of blood from a few donors. The germline V gene encodes CDR1 LGHNT and CDR2 FRNRAP. CDR3 size: 12 residues. The ends were cut back, 0 bases at V and 4 bases at J, with 3 bases in the middle. TCRdb keeps only in-frame clones here, not all; method: immunoSEQ multiplex PCR. The table shows about 100,000 clones, with approximately 95% occurring only once. The J gene is TRBJ1-2, the V gene TRBV12-5; D is unclear. The clonotype was recovered from a human donor in good health. The sequenced sample was T cells isolated from PBMCs. CDR3 residues: CASGLVAYGYTF. The CDR3 DNA sequence: TGTGCTAGTGGTTTGGTGGCCTATGGCTACACCTTC. The whole variable domain, remainder taken from reference TRBV12-5 and TRBJ1-2, is DARVTQTPRHKVTEMGQEVTMRCQPILGHNTVFWYRQTMMQGLELLAYFRNRAPLDDSGMPKDRFSAEMPDATLATLKIQPSEPRDSAVYFCASGLVAYGYTFGSGTRLTVV.